These 7 T cell receptor beta chains were all obtained from the same sample, sequenced in a study of blood T cell repertoires in COVID-19. Sequencing used immunoSEQ multiplex PCR; TCRdb keeps in-frame clones, though not all of them. The table shows 300,000 to 400,000 clones, with roughly 90% occurring only once. Sequencing was performed on peripheral blood. The receptor set was obtained from a woman in her twenties or thirties with COVID-19, enrolled during active disease.

The chain employs TRBV28 and TRBJ2-5; 7 bases map to TRBD1. This CDR3 is 16 amino acids long. CDR1 and CDR2 (germline): MDHEN, SYDVKM. V gave up 8 bases and J gave up 1 base; unmatched junction bases: 13. Here the CDR3 reads CASSFSGGFSQETQYF. CDR3 sequence (DNA): TGTGCCAGCTCCTTTTCAGGGGGATTCTCCCAAGAGACCCAGTACTTC.

The V and J genes are TRBV18 and TRBJ1-2, with 7 bases matching TRBD1. Germline lookup yields CDR1 KGHSH and CDR2 LQKENI. The CDR3 is made up of 13 amino acids. With V trimmed by 6 bases and J by 1 base, 2 bases remained unmatched. The CDR3 nucleotides are TGTGCCAGCTCGAGGGACAGTAACTATGGCTACACCTTC. Its protein product is CASSRDSNYGYTF.

The rearrangement links TRBV9 to TRBJ1-3; 8 bases line up with TRBD1. Germline V gene sequence: CDR1 SGDLS, CDR2 YYNGEE. V gave up 4 bases and J gave up 6 bases; unmatched junction bases: 9. This CDR3 has 15 residues. Here the CDR3 reads CASSPSGTGENTIYF. CDR3 coding DNA: TGTGCCAGCAGCCCCTCAGGGACAGGCGAAAACACCATATATTTT.

The chain couples TRBV10-3 to TRBJ1-5; TRBD1 is a possible D gene (5 bases). Germline V gene lookup returns CDR1 ENHRY and CDR2 SYGVKD. The CDR3 runs 16 residues. The V gene lost 3 bases and the J gene lost 2 bases, with 14 bases spanning the gap. CDR3 coding DNA: TGTGCCATCAGTGACGACCTGACGGGGGGCAATCAGCCCCAGCATTTT. This translates into CAISDDLTGGNQPQHF.

This clone was found once. V usage is TRBV19 and J usage is TRBJ2-7; TRBD1 matches 7 bases. The V gene's germline CDR1 is LNHDA and CDR2 SQIVND (reference sequence). The CDR3 extends over 13 amino acids. J was trimmed by 4 bases and V by 5 bases; bases with no gene match: 5. The CDR3 here is CASSEHRGYEQYF. The CDR3 DNA is TGTGCCAGTAGTGAACACAGGGGATACGAGCAGTACTTC.

This chain uses TRBV5-1 with TRBJ2-7, with 10 nucleotides matching TRBD2. The CDR3 consists of 16 residues. The ends lost 0 bases at V and 4 bases at J; junction bases unmatched: 7. Germline CDR1 reads SGHRS; CDR2 reads YFSETQ. CDR3 residues: CASSLASGSGVYEQYF. In DNA, the CDR3 is TGCGCCAGCAGCTTGGCTAGCGGGAGTGGCGTTTACGAGCAGTACTTC.

This chain connects TRBV5-1 to TRBJ2-7, with 9 positions matching TRBD1. The junction had 6 bases not matched to a gene; V was cut back by 0 bases and J by 2 bases. The V gene's germline CDR1 is SGHRS and CDR2 YFSETQ. CDR3 length: 16 amino acids. This CDR3 reads CASSLGGTGRTYEQYF. CDR3 DNA sequence: TGCGCCAGCAGCTTGGGGGGGACAGGGAGGACCTACGAGCAGTACTTC.